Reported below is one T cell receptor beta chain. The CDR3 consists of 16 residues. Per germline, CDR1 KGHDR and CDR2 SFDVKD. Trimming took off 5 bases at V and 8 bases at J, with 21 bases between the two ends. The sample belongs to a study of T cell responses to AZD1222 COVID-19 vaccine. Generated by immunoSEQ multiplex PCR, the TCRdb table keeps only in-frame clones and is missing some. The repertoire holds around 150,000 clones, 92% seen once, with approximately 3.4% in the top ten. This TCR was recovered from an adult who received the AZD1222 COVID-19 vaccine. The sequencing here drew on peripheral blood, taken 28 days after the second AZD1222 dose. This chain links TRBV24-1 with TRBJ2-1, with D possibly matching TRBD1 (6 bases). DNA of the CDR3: TGTGCCACCAGTGCCCGGCGTGGGGGCCCCGGGGATGAGCAGTTCTTC. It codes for CATSARRGGPGDEQFF.